This T cell receptor (beta chain) was sequenced during a study of shared clonotypes between healthy human individuals. Findings of the study overall: The expectation was that sequencing depth would affect clonotype sharing among donors.

For this clone: The antigen is unknown. The sample contains more than one DNA sequence encoding this CDR3.

In the authors' methods: With immunoSEQ giving junction-only sequences and no quality scores, filtering differed. The table came from immunoSEQ multiplex PCR; TCRdb's copy has only in-frame clones and leaves some out. V, J and clone size reflect that table, while D and trimming were determined from the DNA. The data show just over 2,000,000 clones, roughly 95% seen once. CD8 cells classed as naive were CD45RO-negative and positively selected for CCR7, excluding terminally differentiated effector memory CD45RA+ cells. The donors were all Caucasian adults (living in Nashville, Tennessee). The clonotype comes from a man aged 18 to 30 in good health. The sequenced material came from naive CD8+ T cells sorted from blood.

CDR3 amino acids: CASSLGQSYEQYF. The CDR3 coding sequence is TGTGCCAGCAGCCTGGGACAGTCCTACGAGCAGTACTTC. This chain uses TRBV5-6 with TRBJ2-7; 7 bases fit TRBD1. The CDR3 length is 13 residues. Germline CDR1 SGHDT, CDR2 YYEEEE. With V trimmed by 4 bases and J by 1 base, 2 bases remained unmatched. Filled out from reference TRBV5-6 and TRBJ2-7, the complete variable domain reads DAGVTQSPTHLIKTRGQQVTLRCSPKSGHDTVSWYQQALGQGPQFIFQYYEEEERQRGNFPDRFSGHQFPNYSSELNVNALLLGDSALYLCASSLGQSYEQYFGPGTRLTVT.